Presented here are 32 T cell receptor beta chains from one specimen sequenced in a study of T cell responses to AZD1222 COVID-19 vaccine. Clones were read by immunoSEQ multiplex PCR, and TCRdb kept only the in-frame ones, dropping some. The repertoire holds 150,000 to 200,000 clones, more than 75% seen once, with 2.7% in the top ten. The starting material was peripheral blood, obtained on day 0 of MenACWY control vaccination. Every receptor here comes from an adult in good health.

J is TRBJ1-1 and V is TRBV6-5, with D possibly being TRBD1 (6 bases). The CDR3 is 15 residues long. Trimming took 2 bases from V and 1 from J, leaving 11 bases between them. Per germline, CDR1 MNHEY and CDR2 SVGAGI. The chain's CDR3 is CASSYAPRGNTEAFF. Written as DNA, the CDR3 is TGTGCCAGCAGTTACGCGCCCAGGGGGAACACTGAAGCTTTCTTT.

The chain combines TRBV23-1 with TRBJ1-2; 9 nucleotides match TRBD1. TRBV23-1 is identified as an open reading frame with a role that is uncertain. The CDR3 is made up of 18 amino acids. J gave up 4 bases and V 3 bases, and 15 bases lay outside the gene matches. The CDR3 region is CASSQGSTGDRVSYGYTF. The CDR3 region has the DNA TGCGCCAGCAGTCAGGGTAGTACTGGGGACAGGGTATCCTATGGCTACACCTTC.

The V and J genes are TRBV4-1 and TRBJ2-7; D is possibly TRBD1 or TRBD2 (5 bases each). V lost 0 bases and J lost 3, with 15 bases in between. Germline lookup yields CDR1 MGHRA and CDR2 YSYEKL. The CDR3 runs 16 residues. CDR3 protein: CASSQERTGRIYEQYF. The CDR3 coding sequence is TGCGCCAGCAGCCAAGAAAGAACGGGACGGATCTACGAGCAGTACTTC.

This chain links TRBV28 with TRBJ1-5; D is unclear. This CDR3 has 12 residues. V lost 5 bases to trimming and J lost 7 bases, with 9 bases between them. In germline, CDR1 is MDHEN, CDR2 SYDVKM. CDR3 residues: CASSLTPQPQHF. The DNA of the CDR3 is TGTGCCAGCAGTCTTACCCCCCAGCCCCAGCATTTT.

This chain joins TRBV9 and TRBJ2-5, with D perhaps given as TRBD1 or TRBD2 (5 bases each). Germline lookup yields CDR1 SGDLS and CDR2 YYNGEE. V lost 1 base and J 2 bases, leaving 12 bases between the germline ends. This CDR3 has 15 amino acids. Written as DNA, the CDR3 is TGTGCCAGCAGCGTACGGGGCGGGCCACAAGAGACCCAGTACTTC. It translates to CASSVRGGPQETQYF.

The rearrangement uses TRBV9 and TRBJ1-3; 7 positions agree with TRBD1. Germline V gene lookup returns CDR1 SGDLS and CDR2 YYNGEE. Trimming removed 2 bases from V and 4 bases from J; junction bases left unmatched: 9. The length of the CDR3 is 16 residues. The CDR3 DNA reads as TGTGCCAGCAGCGTCCAGGGACAGACTTCCGGAAACACCATATATTTT. This codes for CASSVQGQTSGNTIYF.

J is TRBJ2-1 and V is TRBV7-2; tentative D call: TRBD2 (5 bases). Between the trimmed V and J ends, which lost 5 bases and 1 base, there was a span of 18 bases. Germline V gene lookup returns CDR1 SGHTA and CDR2 FQGNSA. The length of the CDR3 is 17 residues. CDR3 nucleotides: TGTGCCAGCAGCCCGAGGATCGGGGAGTTATCCTACAATGAGCAGTTCTTC. Its translation is CASSPRIGELSYNEQFF. The whole variable domain, filled in from reference TRBV7-2 and TRBJ2-1, reads GAGVSQSPSNKVTEKGKDVELRCDPISGHTALYWYRQSLGQGLEFLIYFQGNSAPDKSGLPSDRFSAERTGGSVSTLTIQRTQQEDSAVYLCASSPRIGELSYNEQFFGPGTRLTVL.

CDR3 sequence reads: CASSLTGFGTEAFF. The CDR3 DNA reads as TGCGCCAGCAGCTTGACAGGGTTCGGGACTGAAGCTTTCTTT. The chain uses TRBV5-1 and TRBJ1-1; possible D gene TRBD1, 6 bases. CDR1 and CDR2 from the germline V gene are SGHRS and YFSETQ. This CDR3 has 14 amino acids. V was pared by 1 base and J by 5 bases, with 12 bases between.

The CDR3 bases are TGTGCCAGCTCACCACCGAACTCCTACGAGCAGTACTTC. Protein product: CASSPPNSYEQYF. The gene calls are TRBV18 and TRBJ2-7, with unresolved D. V lost 0 bases to trimming and J lost 0 bases, with 3 bases between them. Per the germline V gene, CDR1 is KGHSH and CDR2 is LQKENI. This CDR3 region has 13 residues.

V and J are TRBV14 and TRBJ1-2, with 10 nucleotides matching TRBD1. V lost 2 bases, J lost 3 bases, and 9 bases stayed unmatched. The CDR3 runs to 17 residues. Germline CDR1 and CDR2: SGHDN and FVKESK. The CDR3 nucleotides are TGTGCCAGCAGCCAAAGTCGTACGGGACAGGGGCACTATGGCTACACCTTC. This codes for CASSQSRTGQGHYGYTF.

This clone was detected once. The V gene is TRBV12-3 or TRBV12-4, the J gene TRBJ2-7; 7 bases agree with TRBD1. This CDR3 contains 13 residues. Germline trimming cut 6 bases from V and 2 bases from J; bases unmatched to any gene: 4. As DNA, the CDR3 is TGTGCCAGCAGGCTGGGACAGACCTACGAGCAGTACTTC. This codes for CASRLGQTYEQYF.

J is TRBJ2-7 and V is TRBV6-5; D unresolved. CDR1 is MNHEY, CDR2 SVGAGI, per germline. The CDR3 runs to 14 residues. V lost 2 bases and J lost 0, with 8 bases in between. The CDR3 is CASSYGRSSYEQYF. CDR3 nucleotides: TGTGCCAGCAGTTACGGCAGGAGCTCCTACGAGCAGTACTTC.

The chain couples TRBV19 to TRBJ2-1, with 9 nucleotides matching TRBD2. J gave up 4 bases and V 6 bases, and 7 bases lay outside the gene matches. In germline, CDR1 is LNHDA, CDR2 SQIVND (reference sequence). The CDR3 has 15 amino acids. Here the CDR3 DNA reads TGTGCCAGTAGGCCATCAGCGGGGGGTTACAATGAGCAGTTCTTC. Its translation: CASRPSAGGYNEQFF.

V is TRBV19 and J is TRBJ1-4; D unresolved. V was trimmed by 0 bases and J by 0 bases, leaving 14 bases between them. CDR1 LNHDA and CDR2 SQIVND come from the germline V gene (reference sequence). This CDR3 region has 18 residues. The CDR3 sequence: CASSIDRGAGPTNEKLFF. The DNA for the CDR3 is TGTGCCAGTAGTATAGATCGCGGAGCAGGCCCAACTAATGAAAAACTGTTTTTT.

In DNA, the CDR3 is TGTGCGGGAGGGAGGGGAACTGAAGCTTTCTTT. Its protein product is CAGGRGTEAFF. The V and J genes are TRBV28 and TRBJ1-1; maybe TRBD1 (5 bases). CDR1 MDHEN and CDR2 SYDVKM come from the germline V gene. CDR3 length: 11 residues. Together with reference TRBV28 and TRBJ1-1, the CDR3 gives the full variable domain: DVKVTQSSRYLVKRTGEKVFLECVQDMDHENMFWYRQDPGLGLRLIYFSYDVKMKEKGDIPEGYSVSREKKERFSLILESASTNQTSMYLCAGGRGTEAFFGQGTRLTVV.

The V and J genes are TRBV9 and TRBJ1-2; 9 nucleotides align to TRBD1. Germline CDR1 reads SGDLS; CDR2 reads YYNGEE. The CDR3 spans 13 residues. V lost 0 bases, J lost 7 bases, and 1 base stayed unmatched. DNA for the CDR3: TGTGCCAGCAGCGTAGGGACAGGGGTTGGCTACACCTTC. The encoded protein is CASSVGTGVGYTF.

This chain uses TRBV19 with TRBJ2-3; 9 bases fit TRBD1. Germline CDR1 LNHDA, CDR2 SQIVND (reference sequence). V lost 0 bases to trimming and J lost 0 bases; unmatched junction nucleotides: 4. CDR3 size: 17 residues. Written as DNA, the CDR3 is TGTGCCAGTAGTATAGACCGACAGGGGGGGAGCACAGATACGCAGTATTTT. It specifies CASSIDRQGGSTDTQYF.

V and J are TRBV28 and TRBJ1-5, with TRBD1 identical over 8 bases. CDR3 length: 16 amino acids. Trimming took 6 bases from V and 3 from J; bases not matched to a gene: 10. Germline CDR1 and CDR2: MDHEN and SYDVKM. The CDR3 DNA reads TGTGCCAGCAGAACGACACAGGGGGGAGACAATCAGCCCCAGCATTTT. It encodes CASRTTQGGDNQPQHF.

This clone was detected only a few times. The J gene is TRBJ2-3, the V gene TRBV5-4; D perhaps matches TRBD1 (5 bases). CDR1 is SGHNT, CDR2 YYREEE, per germline (reference sequence). This CDR3 has 14 residues. V was trimmed by 1 base and J by 1 base, leaving 7 bases between them. The CDR3 is CASSLIGGTDTQYF. In nucleotides, the CDR3 is TGTGCCAGCAGCTTGATAGGGGGCACAGATACGCAGTATTTT.

The chain carries TRBV28 and TRBJ2-1; a weak D match, TRBD2 (5 bases). There are 16 residues in the CDR3. Germline loops: CDR1 MDHEN, CDR2 SYDVKM. Trimming stripped 7 bases from V and 0 bases from J, with 16 bases between. CDR3 coding DNA: TGTGCCAGCACCTCCGATTTGGGGAGCTCCTACAATGAGCAGTTCTTC. Protein sequence: CASTSDLGSSYNEQFF. Drawing the rest from reference TRBV28 and TRBJ2-1, the complete variable domain is DVKVTQSSRYLVKRTGEKVFLECVQDMDHENMFWYRQDPGLGLRLIYFSYDVKMKEKGDIPEGYSVSREKKERFSLILESASTNQTSMYLCASTSDLGSSYNEQFFGPGTRLTVL.

This rearrangement joins TRBV19 to TRBJ1-6; TRBD1 matches at 8 bases. In germline, CDR1 is LNHDA, CDR2 SQIVND (reference sequence). This CDR3 contains 15 residues. Trimming at V came to 3 bases and at J to 10 bases, leaving 8 bases not matched to a gene. CDR3: CASSIGDRGNSPLHF. As DNA, the CDR3 is TGTGCCAGTAGTATTGGTGACAGGGGAAACTCACCCCTCCACTTT.

This chain links TRBV5-1 with TRBJ1-6, with TRBD1 identical over 9 bases. Germline V gene sequence: CDR1 SGHRS, CDR2 YFSETQ. The length of the CDR3 is 15 residues. V gave up 3 bases and J gave up 5 bases; unmatched junction bases: 3. The CDR3 DNA reads as TGCGCCAGCAGCTCACAGGGGGCAAATAATTCACCCCTCCACTTT. Protein product: CASSSQGANNSPLHF.

The chain recombines TRBV4-2 with TRBJ1-3; maybe TRBD1 (5 bases). Germline V gene lookup returns CDR1 LGHNA and CDR2 YNFKEQ. CDR3 length: 14 amino acids. The V gene lost 3 bases and the J gene lost 4 bases, with 10 bases spanning the gap. The CDR3 region is CASSQRGAGNTIYF. The DNA for the CDR3 is TGTGCCAGCAGCCAGAGGGGCGCGGGAAACACCATATATTTT.

The V and J genes are TRBV2 and TRBJ2-7, with 7 nucleotides matching TRBD1. Germline CDR1 is SNHLY and CDR2 is FYNNEI. V dropped 8 bases and J dropped 2; count of bases not matched to a gene: 9. This CDR3 is built from 14 residues. The CDR3 sequence: CASEVRDSPYEQYF. In DNA form, the CDR3 reads TGTGCCAGCGAGGTTCGGGACAGTCCCTACGAGCAGTACTTC.

The chain recombines TRBV5-8 with TRBJ1-6; the D gene is possibly TRBD1 (6 bases). The ends were cut back, 0 bases at V and 7 bases at J, with 11 bases in the middle. Germline CDR1 reads SGHTS; CDR2 reads YDEGEE. The CDR3 contains 15 residues. CDR3 residues: CASSLAGAGNSPLHF. CDR3 in DNA: TGTGCCAGCAGCTTGGCAGGGGCCGGGAATTCACCCCTCCACTTT.

The CDR3 sequence: CASSDTGGAWGETQYF. Written as DNA, the CDR3 is TGTGCCAGTAGCGATACCGGGGGGGCCTGGGGAGAGACCCAGTACTTC. The chain joins TRBV19 to TRBJ2-5; TRBD2 aligns across 8 bases. The length of the CDR3 is 16 residues. The trim removed 6 bases at V and 4 bases at J, leaving 13 bases unmatched. The germline V gene has CDR1 LNHDA and CDR2 SQIVND (reference sequence).

The chain recombines TRBV7-9 with TRBJ1-5; no clear D. This CDR3 is built from 12 residues. Germline V gene sequence: CDR1 SEHNR, CDR2 FQNEAQ (reference sequence). V was clipped by 7 bases and J by 5 bases, with 9 bases between them. The CDR3 region is CASTVNDQPQHF. CDR3 nucleotides: TGTGCCAGCACCGTAAACGATCAGCCCCAGCATTTT.

The CDR3 loop reads CASSIGAGESYEQYF. The CDR3 nucleotides read TGTGCCAGTAGTATAGGAGCGGGAGAGTCCTACGAGCAGTACTTC. The chain joins TRBV19 to TRBJ2-7, with TRBD2 matching 8 bases. This CDR3 has 15 residues. CDR1 is LNHDA and CDR2 is SQIVND in the germline V gene (reference sequence). Germline trimming cut 1 base from V and 1 base from J; bases unmatched to any gene: 3.

This clone appeared a single time. The chain couples TRBV6-5 to TRBJ2-7, with TRBD2 matching over 13 bases. Trimming removed 5 bases from V and 7 bases from J; junction bases left unmatched: 8. Germline V gene sequence: CDR1 MNHEY, CDR2 SVGAGI. There are 15 residues in the CDR3. CDR3 coding DNA: TGTGCCAGCAGTACCGGGACTAGCGGGGTTGTAGAGCAGTACTTC. It is translated as CASSTGTSGVVEQYF.

This sequence joins TRBV6-5 and TRBJ2-7; TRBD1 aligns across 7 bases. V dropped 0 bases and J dropped 4; count of bases not matched to a gene: 3. The CDR3 is 14 residues long. The germline V gene encodes CDR1 MNHEY and CDR2 SVGAGI. DNA of the CDR3: TGTGCCAGCAGTTACTCCGGGACAGCATACGAGCAGTACTTC. This codes for CASSYSGTAYEQYF.

The chain joins TRBV13 to TRBJ2-7; D possibly corresponds to TRBD1 (5 bases). This CDR3 contains 14 residues. V gave up 4 bases and J gave up 4 bases, with 14 bases separating them. CDR1 is PRHDT and CDR2 is FYEKMQ in the germline V gene (reference sequence). The CDR3 bases are TGTGCCAGCAGCTCGACAGTGGCCGGTTACGAGCAGTACTTC. It translates to CASSSTVAGYEQYF.

This rearrangement joins TRBV28 to TRBJ2-5, with 8 bases that match TRBD1. CDR1 and CDR2 (germline): MDHEN, SYDVKM. The CDR3 loop spans 15 amino acids. Trimming at V came to 5 bases and at J to 5 bases, leaving 10 bases not matched to a gene. The CDR3 bases are TGTGCCAGCAGTCCCGGGCAGGGGGCGAGGGAGACCCAGTACTTC. It translates to CASSPGQGARETQYF.